Below are 27 T cell receptor beta chains sequenced from a single sample in a study of T cell changes during pregnancy in multiple sclerosis. Using immunoSEQ multiplex PCR, the repertoire was profiled, and TCRdb retains in-frame clones only, with some absent. The sample includes fewer than 85,000 clones, 93% of them seen just once. Sequenced material: peripheral blood, taken in the second trimester of pregnancy. These receptors all stem from a female donor with multiple sclerosis, enrolled in a pregnancy study.

The sample holds a few counts of this clone. The chain combines TRBV7-9 with TRBJ1-2; D unresolved. The V end was cut by 11 bases, the J end by 6 bases, with 16 bases between. The CDR3 is 12 residues long. Germline-derived CDR1 and CDR2 are SEHNR and FQNEAQ (reference sequence). The CDR3 loop is CAVLHPLNGYTF. CDR3 DNA sequence: TGTGCCGTACTTCATCCCTTAAATGGCTACACCTTC.

V usage is TRBV6-5 and J usage is TRBJ1-1; D might be TRBD1 (5 bases). The CDR3 is 14 residues long. CDR1 is MNHEY and CDR2 is SVGAGI in the germline V gene. Trimming cost V 4 bases and J 7 bases, with 16 bases left between them. Written as DNA, the CDR3 is TGTGCCAGCAGTTCCCCGGGACGGGGGATTGAAGCTTTCTTT. This gives the protein CASSSPGRGIEAFF.

The V call is TRBV19, the J call TRBJ2-1; D remains unclear. Trimming stripped 3 bases from V and 1 base from J, with 10 bases between. The CDR3 runs to 15 residues. The germline CDR1 and CDR2 sequences are LNHDA and SQIVND (reference sequence). The CDR3 loop is CASSIDGRSYNEQFF. DNA of the CDR3: TGTGCCAGTAGTATTGATGGCCGTTCCTACAATGAGCAGTTCTTC.

The genes are TRBV25-1 and TRBJ2-1; TRBD2 aligns across 8 bases. Germline values: CDR1 MGHDK, CDR2 SYGVNS. The trim removed 1 base at V and 4 bases at J, leaving 6 bases unmatched. This CDR3 comprises 16 residues. CDR3 region: CASSESLAGLYNEQFF. In nucleotides, the CDR3 is TGTGCCAGCAGTGAATCCCTAGCGGGCCTTTACAATGAGCAGTTCTTC. The complete variable domain, with remaining parts taken from reference TRBV25-1 and TRBJ2-1, reads EADIYQTPRYLVIGTGKKITLECSQTMGHDKMYWYQQDPGMELHLIHYSYGVNSTEKGDLSSESTVSRIRTEHFPLTLESARPSHTSQYLCASSESLAGLYNEQFFGPGTRLTVL.

This clone has only a few counts. The chain uses TRBV5-4 and TRBJ1-6, with D perhaps TRBD1 (5 bases). The CDR3 extends over 15 amino acids. Germline V CDR1 and CDR2: SGHNT, YYREEE (reference sequence). The V end lost 0 bases, the J end lost 7 bases, and 11 bases lay between the germline ends. The CDR3 is CASSLEGLLNSPLHF. DNA of the CDR3: TGTGCCAGCAGCTTGGAGGGGCTCTTGAATTCACCCCTCCACTTT.

The rearrangement uses TRBV18 and TRBJ1-1; tentative D call: TRBD1 (5 bases). Germline V gene sequence: CDR1 KGHSH, CDR2 LQKENI. CDR3 length equals 13 residues. Trimming stripped 2 bases from V and 3 bases from J, with 7 bases between. Here the CDR3 DNA reads TGTGCCAGCTCACCAGACAGATACACTGAAGCTTTCTTT. It specifies CASSPDRYTEAFF.

V and J are TRBV6-1 and TRBJ1-2; D is uncertain. Germline V gene data show CDR1 as MNHNS and CDR2 as SASEGT. The CDR3 extends over 13 amino acids. V was cut by 2 bases and J by 0 bases, with 4 bases left in between. CDR3 residues: CASSENTNYGYTF. The CDR3 DNA is TGTGCCAGCAGTGAAAACACTAACTATGGCTACACCTTC.

The CDR3 DNA follows: TGCAGCGTTATTAGGGGGAACGGAGAGACCCAGTACTTC. Protein sequence: CSVIRGNGETQYF. The rearrangement joins TRBV29-1 to TRBJ2-5; a possible D gene is TRBD1 (6 bases). The V gene lost 5 bases and the J gene lost 4 bases, with 14 bases spanning the gap. Germline assignment: CDR1 SQVTM and CDR2 ANQGSEA. The CDR3 loop spans 13 amino acids.

The V call is TRBV4-1, the J call TRBJ2-3; D is perhaps TRBD2 (6 bases). Per germline, CDR1 MGHRA and CDR2 YSYEKL. CDR3 length equals 15 residues. Trimming cost V 5 bases and J 5 bases, with 17 bases left between them. The CDR3 nucleotides are TGCGCCAGCAGCGAACGGGGCGGGGCGAGAGATACGCAGTATTTT. Protein product: CASSERGGARDTQYF.

This CDR3 reads CASSSQDGFTDTQYF. In DNA, the CDR3 is TGTGCCAGCAGCTCACAGGACGGATTTACAGATACGCAGTATTTT. This sequence joins TRBV9 and TRBJ2-3, with TRBD1 as a possible D gene (5 bases). Germline V gives CDR1 SGDLS, CDR2 YYNGEE. This CDR3 is built from 15 residues. V was shortened by 4 bases and J by 3 bases, with 15 bases between the two germline ends. Combining the CDR3 with reference TRBV9 and TRBJ2-3 gives the whole variable domain DSGVTQTPKHLITATGQRVTLRCSPRSGDLSVYWYQQSLDQGLQFLIQYYNGEERAKGNILERFSAQQFPDLHSELNLSSLELGDSALYFCASSSQDGFTDTQYFGPGTRLTVL.

Remarks on this clone: This sample also contains other DNA sequences that code for the same CDR3. This chain links TRBV11-2 with TRBJ1-2; 8 bases are shared with TRBD1. After removal of 5 bases from V and 5 bases from J, the junction contained 7 bases not matched to a gene. This CDR3 region has 14 residues. Germline CDR1 is SGHAT and CDR2 is FQNNGV. CDR3 nucleotide sequence: TGTGCCAGCAGCCCCGGACAGGGTGGATATGGCTACACCTTC. This gives the protein CASSPGQGGYGYTF.

This sequence joins TRBV7-3 and TRBJ2-1; D possibly corresponds to TRBD2 (6 bases). The germline V gene has CDR1 SGHTA and CDR2 FQGTGA. Trimming removed 5 bases from V and 1 base from J, with 12 bases in between. The CDR3 has 15 residues. CDR3 coding DNA: TGTGCCAGCAGCCGAAGCGGGCCTTCCTACAATGAGCAGTTCTTC. Protein sequence: CASSRSGPSYNEQFF.

V and J are TRBV11-2 and TRBJ2-1, with TRBD2 matching over 9 bases. Germline CDR1 and CDR2: SGHAT and FQNNGV. This CDR3 spans 16 amino acids. V was clipped by 2 bases and J by 7 bases; unmatched bases: 9. The CDR3 sequence is CASSLRGAGGANEQFF. Here the CDR3 DNA reads TGTGCCAGCAGCTTAAGGGGAGCGGGAGGTGCAAATGAGCAGTTCTTC.

J is TRBJ1-5 and V is TRBV2; no clear D. CDR1 and CDR2 (germline): SNHLY, FYNNEI. This CDR3 is 12 amino acids long. Trimming removed 3 bases at V and 8 bases at J, with 8 bases between. The DNA of the CDR3 is TGTGCCAGCAGTGAGTCGGTGGAGCCCCAGCATTTT. It encodes CASSESVEPQHF.

Points on this clone: This sample includes further DNA sequences coding for the same CDR3. The chain recombines TRBV5-5 with TRBJ2-7; D not certain. Germline V gene lookup returns CDR1 SGHKS and CDR2 YYEKEE (reference sequence). Trimming took off 2 bases at V and 1 base at J, with 4 bases between the two ends. The CDR3 totals 12 residues. For the CDR3, the DNA is TGTGCCAGCAGCTTCAGGTCCTACGAGCAGTACTTC. This codes for CASSFRSYEQYF.

V is TRBV30 and J is TRBJ1-2, with TRBD1 identical over 9 bases. The CDR3 totals 12 residues. Germline trimming cut 7 bases from V and 8 bases from J; bases unmatched to any gene: 8. Germline CDR1 GTSNPN, CDR2 SVGIG (reference sequence). CDR3 sequence: CALGQGLWGYTF. In nucleotides, the CDR3 is TGTGCCTTGGGACAGGGATTATGGGGCTACACCTTC.

The gene calls are TRBV6-1 and TRBJ2-7; TRBD2 agrees at 11 bases. The V gene end was trimmed by 3 bases and the J gene end by 1 base; junction bases not matched to a gene: 8. Germline CDR1 reads MNHNS; CDR2 reads SASEGT. The CDR3 has 17 amino acids. CDR3 sequence: CASSDFSGGAFSYEQYF. The DNA for the CDR3 is TGTGCCAGCAGTGATTTTAGCGGGGGGGCCTTTTCCTACGAGCAGTACTTC.

This chain joins TRBV2 and TRBJ1-2, with 7 positions matching TRBD1. Germline V gene data show CDR1 as SNHLY and CDR2 as FYNNEI. This CDR3 is built from 14 residues. V lost 8 bases, J lost 7 bases, and 13 bases stayed unmatched. The CDR3 region has the DNA TGTGCCAGCGACCTCAGACAGGGCTACGTTGGCTACACCTTC. Translating it yields CASDLRQGYVGYTF.

CDR3 DNA: TGTGCCAGCAGTTACCAGCTGAGGGCGGGGGAGACCCAGTACTTC. This encodes CASSYQLRAGETQYF. V gene TRBV6-5 combines with J gene TRBJ2-5; possible D gene TRBD2, 6 bases. Looked up from germline, CDR1 is MNHEY and CDR2 is SVGAGI. The V end was cut by 2 bases, the J end by 5 bases, with 15 bases between. This CDR3 region has 15 residues.

The gene calls are TRBV19 and TRBJ1-5; D is perhaps TRBD1 (6 bases). This CDR3 spans 13 amino acids. V was trimmed by 8 bases and J by 7 bases, leaving 15 bases between them. Germline CDR1 LNHDA, CDR2 SQIVND (reference sequence). CDR3 coding DNA: TGTGCCAGTGGGGTCGAACAGGGCCAGCCCCAGCATTTT. Translation gives CASGVEQGQPQHF.

This sequence joins TRBV2 and TRBJ2-7; D remains unclear. This CDR3 contains 13 residues. V gave up 3 bases and J gave up 2 bases, with 8 bases separating them. CDR1 SNHLY and CDR2 FYNNEI come from the germline V gene. CDR3 in amino acids: CASSEAPPYEQYF. The DNA for the CDR3 is TGTGCCAGCAGTGAGGCCCCCCCCTACGAGCAGTACTTC.

The gene calls are TRBV5-6 and TRBJ1-6; 9 bases agree with TRBD1. CDR1 and CDR2 from the germline V gene are SGHDT and YYEEEE. The trim removed 4 bases at V and 6 bases at J, leaving 14 bases unmatched. This CDR3 comprises 18 residues. CDR3 residues: CASSRDREDLFGNSPLHF. The CDR3 DNA is TGTGCCAGCAGCCGGGACAGGGAGGACCTTTTCGGTAATTCACCCCTCCACTTT.

The chain links TRBV29-1 to TRBJ1-2, with 9 bases that match TRBD1. CDR1 and CDR2 (germline): SQVTM, ANQGSEA. This CDR3 has 14 amino acids. Trimming cost V 7 bases and J 7 bases; bases outside gene matches: 13. This chain's CDR3 is CSDNRGQGSFGYTF. CDR3 nucleotide sequence: TGCAGCGACAACAGGGGGCAGGGGTCCTTTGGCTACACCTTC.

The table lists this clone with a count of one. The V and J genes are TRBV27 and TRBJ1-1, with 7 bases aligning to TRBD1. Germline assignment: CDR1 MNHEY and CDR2 SMNVEV (reference sequence). The CDR3 contains 12 residues. J was trimmed by 8 bases and V by 5 bases; bases with no gene match: 5. CDR3 DNA sequence: TGTGCCAGCAGTGCGACAGGGCCGGAAGCTTTCTTT. This encodes CASSATGPEAFF.

The V and J genes are TRBV6-1 and TRBJ1-2; maybe TRBD1 (5 bases). V was clipped by 1 base and J by 4 bases, with 13 bases between them. The CDR3 consists of 15 residues. Germline loops: CDR1 MNHNS, CDR2 SASEGT. DNA for the CDR3: TGTGCCAGCAGTGAAGTCCCCCAGGGCGGCTATGGCTACACCTTC. Protein sequence: CASSEVPQGGYGYTF.

The chain has TRBV6-6 and TRBJ1-5; TRBD1 is a possible D gene (6 bases). CDR1 is MNHNY, CDR2 SVGAGI, per germline (reference sequence). The CDR3 extends over 16 amino acids. The V and J ends lost 2 bases and 0 bases respectively, with 11 bases between them. The CDR3 loop is CASSYGSRGSNQPQHF. CDR3 in DNA: TGTGCCAGCAGTTACGGCAGCAGGGGTAGCAATCAGCCCCAGCATTTT.

This clone was detected once. The chain uses TRBV10-3 and TRBJ2-4; possibly TRBD1 for D (6 bases). The germline V gene encodes CDR1 ENHRY and CDR2 SYGVKD. V was trimmed by 9 bases and J by 1 base, leaving 13 bases between them. CDR3 length equals 14 residues. CDR3 nucleotides: TGTGCCATTTCCAGGGGTGAGGCCAAAAACATTCAGTACTTC. This codes for CAISRGEAKNIQYF.